Below, 20 T cell receptor beta chains from the same sample are listed, as sequenced in a study of CD8+CD57+ T cells in acquired aplastic anemia. Genomic DNA was employed as the template in profiling TCR beta VDJ and CDR3. TCRdb re-called the reads with MiXCR, one entry per CDR3 protein. The sample has 200,000 to 250,000 distinct CDR3 sequences, almost 35% seen once. Input material: sorted CD4+, CD8+, or CD8+CD57+ T cells (not recorded which) from PBMCs. The source of these receptors is a human donor in good health, serving as a control.

This clonotype came up many times. The rearrangement links TRBV19 to TRBJ1-5; 8 nucleotides line up with TRBD1. CDR1 is LNHDA, CDR2 SQIVND, per germline (reference sequence). After removal of 1 base from V and 4 bases from J, the junction contained 0 bases not matched to a gene. The length of the CDR3 is 14 residues. This CDR3 is CASSIGQGNQPQHF. The CDR3 region has the DNA TGTGCCAGTAGTATAGGACAGGGGAATCAGCCCCAGCATTTT. Full variable domain (missing parts from reference TRBV19 and TRBJ1-5): DGGITQSPKYLFRKEGQNVTLSCEQNLNHDAMYWYRQDPGQGLRLIYYSQIVNDFQKGDIAEGYSVSREKKESFPLTVTSAQKNPTAFYLCASSIGQGNQPQHFGDGTRLSIL.

The chain carries TRBV4-3 and TRBJ2-5; D perhaps matches TRBD2 (6 bases). V lost 0 bases and J 4 bases, leaving 9 bases between the germline ends. From germline, CDR1 is LGHNA and CDR2 YSLEER. This CDR3 has 14 residues. The CDR3 region has the DNA TGCGCCAGCAGCCAAGATCGTAGCGGAGAGACCCAGTACTTC. As protein: CASSQDRSGETQYF.

This clonotype came up many times. The J gene is TRBJ2-2, the V gene TRBV7-9, with a weak D call TRBD1 (5 bases). Per germline, CDR1 SEHNR and CDR2 FQNEAQ (reference sequence). The CDR3 spans 15 residues. With 6 bases removed from V and 3 bases from J, the gap between germline ends came to 14 bases. CDR3 amino acids: CASSPRQGYTGELFF. The CDR3 DNA is TGTGCCAGCAGTCCTCGTCAGGGTTACACCGGGGAGCTGTTTTTT.

This clonotype was counted ten times or more. The chain carries TRBV7-8 and TRBJ2-1; TRBD1 or TRBD2 may be the D gene (5 bases each). The germline V gene has CDR1 SGHVS and CDR2 FQNEAQ. The CDR3 has 16 residues. Trimming took off 0 bases at V and 6 bases at J, with 15 bases between the two ends. The CDR3 region has the DNA TGTGCCAGCAGCTTAGCACGCGTTCGGGACCGCAATGAGCAGTTCTTC. Amino acid sequence: CASSLARVRDRNEQFF.

The chain combines TRBV2 with TRBJ2-7, with D maybe TRBD1 (7 bases). The germline V gene has CDR1 SNHLY and CDR2 FYNNEI. The CDR3 is 14 residues long. V shed 7 bases and J shed 1 base, with 14 bases lying between them. The CDR3 DNA is TGTGCCAGCAAGGAGGGGGCGGTATCCTACGAGCAGTACTTC. This sequence encodes CASKEGAVSYEQYF.

There are many counts of this clonotype. The V gene is TRBV6-6, the J gene TRBJ2-7; D not certain. With 4 bases removed from V and 3 bases from J, the gap between germline ends came to 13 bases. This CDR3 is 14 amino acids long. Germline V lookup: CDR1 MNHNY, CDR2 SVGAGI (reference sequence). DNA of the CDR3: TGTGCCAGCAGTTCAGATACGCGTGTCTACGAGCAGTACTTC. Protein: CASSSDTRVYEQYF.

The sample holds many counts of this clonotype. This chain connects TRBV7-6 to TRBJ2-7; D is unclear. Trimming took 1 base from V and 3 from J, leaving 7 bases between them. Germline lookup yields CDR1 SGHVS and CDR2 FNYEAQ. The CDR3 extends over 13 amino acids. CDR3 coding DNA: TGTGCCAGCAGCTTAGGAAGGAGCTACGAGCAGTACTTC. It translates to CASSLGRSYEQYF.

For the CDR3, the DNA is TGTGCCATCGGGGTAGGAGATTCACCCCTCCACTTT. The encoded protein is CAIGVGDSPLHF. V usage is TRBV10-3 and J usage is TRBJ1-6, with D unclear. This CDR3 has 12 amino acids. V lost 8 bases and J 8 bases, leaving 10 bases between the germline ends. The germline V gene encodes CDR1 ENHRY and CDR2 SYGVKD.

This sequence joins TRBV9 and TRBJ2-2, with a possible D match to TRBD1 (5 bases). CDR1 and CDR2 from the germline V gene are SGDLS and YYNGEE. This CDR3 contains 15 residues. Trimming stripped 3 bases from V and 1 base from J, with 10 bases between. The CDR3 loop is CASSDRTRNTGELFF. CDR3 bases: TGTGCCAGCAGCGACCGGACAAGGAACACCGGGGAGCTGTTTTTT.

The chain combines TRBV11-3 with TRBJ1-1; D not resolved. CDR1 is SGHNT, CDR2 YENEEA, per germline. The CDR3 contains 15 residues. Trimming took off 1 base at V and 0 bases at J, with 9 bases between the two ends. In DNA form, the CDR3 reads TGTGCCAGCAGCTTAGTCCAAGGACTGAACACTGAAGCTTTCTTT. This encodes CASSLVQGLNTEAFF.

The V and J genes are TRBV2 and TRBJ2-5; D tentatively reads TRBD1 or TRBD2 (5 bases each). CDR1 SNHLY and CDR2 FYNNEI come from the germline V gene. The V end was cut by 10 bases, the J end by 7 bases, with 16 bases between. CDR3 size: 12 residues. The CDR3 DNA reads as TGTGCCACCCCGGGACCTCACTCGACCCAGTACTTC. Amino acids: CATPGPHSTQYF.

This chain connects TRBV7-2 to TRBJ1-5; D is possibly TRBD1 (5 bases). This CDR3 comprises 15 residues. The V end was cut by 6 bases, the J end by 9 bases, with 21 bases between. The germline CDR1 and CDR2 sequences are SGHTA and FQGNSA. The CDR3 coding sequence is TGTGCCAGCAGACGGGAGCAGGGAGACGGGTGGCCCCAGCATTTT. Encoded protein: CASRREQGDGWPQHF.

The chain is built from TRBV9 and TRBJ2-7; 10 nucleotides line up with TRBD2. The CDR3 spans 15 residues. V lost 3 bases, J lost 1 base, and 4 bases stayed unmatched. Germline loops: CDR1 SGDLS, CDR2 YYNGEE. CDR3 coding DNA: TGTGCCAGCAGCGCCCGGACTAGCGGATCCTACGAGCAGTACGTC. Protein product: CASSARTSGSYEQYV.

This chain joins TRBV10-3 and TRBJ2-7, with TRBD2 matching 13 bases. V shed 4 bases and J 3 bases; nucleotides not matched to a gene: 6. Germline V gene sequence: CDR1 ENHRY, CDR2 SYGVKD. This CDR3 has 16 residues. The CDR3 loop is CAISVPGLAGNYEQYF. The DNA of the CDR3 is TGTGCCATCAGTGTACCGGGACTAGCGGGGAACTACGAGCAGTACTTC.

The CDR3 nucleotides read TGTGCCAGCAGCCAAGAGGTGGGGGCAGGGGAAGCTTTCTTT. Its translation is CASSQEVGAGEAFF. This sequence joins TRBV4-2 and TRBJ1-1; the D gene is possibly TRBD1 (6 bases). Germline assignment: CDR1 LGHNA and CDR2 YNFKEQ. The CDR3 is 14 residues long. Trimming shortened V by 0 bases and J by 8 bases, and 13 bases separated the two germline ends.

The J gene is TRBJ1-6, the V gene TRBV30, with 11 bases lining up with TRBD1. CDR3 length: 15 residues. The junction had 8 bases not matched to a gene; V was cut back by 5 bases and J by 8 bases. Looked up from germline, CDR1 is GTSNPN and CDR2 is SVGIG (reference sequence). CDR3 sequence reads: CAWVPGQGVDSPLHF. In nucleotides, the CDR3 is TGTGCCTGGGTCCCGGGACAGGGGGTCGATTCACCCCTCCACTTT.

This clonotype has at least ten counts. In DNA, the CDR3 is TGTGCCAGCAGCTTTAGGGACAGGGGTATCTACGAGCAGTACTTC. This sequence encodes CASSFRDRGIYEQYF. The V and J genes are TRBV7-9 and TRBJ2-7, with 10 bases lining up with TRBD1. The length of the CDR3 is 15 residues. Trimming removed 3 bases from V and 3 bases from J; junction bases left unmatched: 5. CDR1 and CDR2 from the germline V gene are SEHNR and FQNEAQ (reference sequence).

This chain uses TRBV15 with TRBJ2-7; 9 bases are shared with TRBD2. The length of the CDR3 is 14 residues. Looked up from germline, CDR1 is LNHNV and CDR2 is YYDKDF (reference sequence). The ends lost 8 bases at V and 2 bases at J; junction bases unmatched: 7. This chain's CDR3 is CATRGAGGAYEQYF. CDR3 nucleotide sequence: TGTGCCACCCGCGGAGCGGGGGGCGCCTACGAGCAGTACTTC.

The J gene is TRBJ1-3, the V gene TRBV27; D is ambiguous. This CDR3 spans 15 amino acids. Germline values: CDR1 MNHEY, CDR2 SMNVEV (reference sequence). Trimming stripped 1 base from V and 0 bases from J, with 7 bases between. As DNA, the CDR3 is TGTGCCAGCAGTTTATTTGGAAGCTCTGGAAACACCATATATTTT. Protein: CASSLFGSSGNTIYF.

This sequence joins TRBV30 and TRBJ1-5; D gene uncertain. CDR3 size: 13 residues. The germline gives CDR1 GTSNPN, CDR2 SVGIG (reference sequence). With 3 bases removed from V and 13 bases from J, the gap between germline ends came to 19 bases. CDR3 coding DNA: TGTGCCTGGAGCCCCTATAGCGACGCTTTGCAGCATTTT. Translated: CAWSPYSDALQHF. The full variable domain, its missing parts supplied by reference TRBV30 and TRBJ1-5, is SQTIHQWPATLVQPVGSPLSLECTVEGTSNPNLYWYRQAAGRGLQLLFYSVGIGQISSEVPQNLSASRPQDRQFILSSKKLLLSDSGFYLCAWSPYSDALQHFGDGTRLSIL.